These 5 T cell receptor beta chains came from one sample sequenced in a study of blood T cells in healthy people across ages. PCR was performed a second time for 7 to 11 cycles using a sample-barcoded 5' primer and a J-beta primer mix. MiXCR was run by TCRdb on the 5' RACE reads, yielding one entry per CDR3 protein. The table lists about 1,500,000 distinct CDR3 sequences, around 42% of them singletons. Material: blood. These TCRs come from a woman aged 18-30 years in good health.

The rearrangement joins TRBV5-1 to TRBJ2-3; D possibly uses TRBD1 or TRBD2 (5 bases each). With 4 bases removed from V and 5 bases from J, the gap between germline ends came to 14 bases. CDR3 length equals 14 residues. The germline V gene has CDR1 SGHRS and CDR2 YFSETQ. CDR3 protein: CASSGEGREDTQYF. CDR3 bases: TGCGCCAGCAGCGGAGAGGGACGAGAAGATACGCAGTATTTT.

This clonotype was recorded many times. The rearrangement links TRBV7-8 to TRBJ2-5; 7 bases agree with TRBD1. There are 14 residues in the CDR3. With 5 bases clipped from V and 2 bases from J, the junction kept 5 bases outside the gene matches. CDR1 SGHVS and CDR2 FQNEAQ come from the germline V gene. CDR3 bases: TGTGCCAGCAGCCCGGGGACAGATCAAGAGACCCAGTACTTC. Amino acids: CASSPGTDQETQYF.

The genes are TRBV20-1 and TRBJ2-3, with D perhaps matching TRBD2 (5 bases). Trimming took off 8 bases at V and 2 bases at J, with 14 bases between the two ends. The CDR3 spans 13 residues. Looked up from germline, CDR1 is DFQATT and CDR2 is SNEGSKA (reference sequence). CDR3 in amino acids: CSTTSGLTDTQYF. CDR3 DNA: TGCAGTACGACGAGCGGACTCACAGATACGCAGTATTTT.

The rearrangement links TRBV5-4 to TRBJ1-1, with D possibly TRBD1 on 6 matching bases. Per the germline V gene, CDR1 is SGHNT and CDR2 is YYREEE (reference sequence). V lost 0 bases and J 2 bases, leaving 11 bases between the germline ends. The CDR3 consists of 15 residues. The CDR3 DNA is TGTGCCAGCAGCTTGGCCGAACAGGGAAACACTGAAGCTTTCTTT. It encodes CASSLAEQGNTEAFF.

Notes on this clonotype: Given a much more abundant clone one base away, this may be a read error. The genes are TRBV10-3 and TRBJ2-5, with 16 bases fitting TRBD2. CDR1 is ENHRY, CDR2 SYGVKD, per germline. V dropped 6 bases and J dropped 0; count of bases not matched to a gene: 1. This CDR3 is 16 amino acids long. The CDR3 region has the DNA TGTGCCATCAGGGGGACTAGCGGGAGGGACCAAGAGACCCAGTACTTC. Translation: CAIRGTSGRDQETQYF.